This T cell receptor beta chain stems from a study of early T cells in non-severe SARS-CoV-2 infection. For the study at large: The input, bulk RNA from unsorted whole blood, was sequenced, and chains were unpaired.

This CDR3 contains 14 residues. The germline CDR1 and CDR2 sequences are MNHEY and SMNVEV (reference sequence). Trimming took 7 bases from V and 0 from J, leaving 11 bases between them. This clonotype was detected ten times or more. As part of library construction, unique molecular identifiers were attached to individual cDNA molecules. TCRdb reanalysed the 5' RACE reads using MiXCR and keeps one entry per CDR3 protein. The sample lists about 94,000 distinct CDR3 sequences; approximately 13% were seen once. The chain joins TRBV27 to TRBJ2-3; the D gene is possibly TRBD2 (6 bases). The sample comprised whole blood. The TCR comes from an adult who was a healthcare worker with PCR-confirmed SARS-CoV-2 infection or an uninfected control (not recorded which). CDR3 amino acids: CASKEGRSTDTQYF. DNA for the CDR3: TGTGCCAGCAAGGAGGGCAGAAGCACAGATACGCAGTATTTT.